These 27 T cell receptor beta chains were sequenced from one sample in a study of cytotoxic CD8 clonotypes in ibrutinib-treated CLL. Sequencing was performed with immunoSEQ multiplex PCR; in TCRdb, only in-frame clones are kept and a portion is missing. The sample contains over 75,000 clones, about 72% of which appear only once. The sequences come from PBMCs, collected after 12 months of ibrutinib treatment. The receptors originated from a human donor with chronic lymphocytic leukemia.

The V gene is TRBV28, the J gene TRBJ2-1; 9 positions agree with TRBD1. The CDR3 is 12 amino acids. After removal of 6 bases from V and 10 bases from J, the junction contained 4 bases not matched to a gene. CDR1 MDHEN and CDR2 SYDVKM come from the germline V gene. CDR3 sequence: CASRVGQGEQFF. The CDR3 nucleotides are TGTGCCAGCAGAGTCGGACAGGGGGAGCAGTTCTTC. The full variable domain, in which reference TRBV28 and TRBJ2-1 provide the parts outside the CDR3, is DVKVTQSSRYLVKRTGEKVFLECVQDMDHENMFWYRQDPGLGLRLIYFSYDVKMKEKGDIPEGYSVSREKKERFSLILESASTNQTSMYLCASRVGQGEQFFGPGTRLTVL.

This clone appeared a single time. V is TRBV7-3 and J is TRBJ1-1; possible D gene TRBD1, 6 bases. Trimming removed 4 bases at V and 11 bases at J, with 17 bases between. CDR1 is SGHTA, CDR2 FQGTGA, per germline. The CDR3 runs 13 residues. CDR3 sequence reads: CASSSGITGQAFF. The CDR3 DNA follows: TGTGCCAGCAGCTCGGGAATTACAGGGCAGGCTTTCTTT.

The gene calls are TRBV5-1 and TRBJ1-2, with 7 positions matching TRBD1. The CDR3 totals 15 residues. Unmatched junction bases numbered 6, after V lost 0 bases and J lost 4 bases. Germline lookup yields CDR1 SGHRS and CDR2 YFSETQ. The CDR3 nucleotides read TGCGCCAGCAGCTTGGATACAGGGGCCTCCTATGGCTACACCTTC. Translation: CASSLDTGASYGYTF.

The chain recombines TRBV5-4 with TRBJ2-7; 9 nucleotides agree with TRBD1. With V trimmed by 4 bases and J by 7 bases, 15 bases remained unmatched. The CDR3 is made up of 16 amino acids. Germline CDR1 reads SGHNT; CDR2 reads YYREEE (reference sequence). This CDR3 is CASSLTSGTGLWEQYF. As DNA, the CDR3 is TGTGCCAGCAGCCTCACCTCCGGGACAGGGCTTTGGGAGCAGTACTTC. Combining the CDR3 with reference TRBV5-4 and TRBJ2-7 gives the whole variable domain ETGVTQSPTHLIKTRGQQVTLRCSSQSGHNTVSWYQQALGQGPQFIFQYYREEENGRGNFPPRFSGLQFPNYSSELNVNALELDDSALYLCASSLTSGTGLWEQYFGPGTRLTVT.

Only one count was recorded for this clone. This rearrangement joins TRBV9 to TRBJ1-5; 7 bases are a match to TRBD1. Germline CDR1 SGDLS, CDR2 YYNGEE. V shed 6 bases, J shed 4 bases, and the junction held 10 bases outside the gene matches. The CDR3 is made up of 15 amino acids. Written as DNA, the CDR3 is TGTGCCAGCATTTTAAGCCGGGACAGTAATCAGCCCCAGCATTTT. It encodes CASILSRDSNQPQHF.

This sequence joins TRBV6-4 and TRBJ1-2, with 10 bases aligning to TRBD1. The CDR3 is 14 amino acids. Germline values: CDR1 MRHNA, CDR2 SNTAGT. The junction had 8 bases not matched to a gene; V was cut back by 5 bases and J by 8 bases. CDR3 amino acids: CASSPGQGFRGYTF. The CDR3 region has the DNA TGTGCCAGCAGTCCGGGACAGGGGTTTAGGGGCTACACCTTC.

This clone was observed once. V and J are TRBV27 and TRBJ2-1, with D maybe TRBD1 (6 bases). The V end lost 2 bases, the J end lost 1 base, and 9 bases lay between the germline ends. This CDR3 comprises 15 residues. Germline CDR1 reads MNHEY; CDR2 reads SMNVEV (reference sequence). As DNA, the CDR3 is TGTGCCAGCAGTTTACTGGGGGCATCCTACAATGAGCAGTTCTTC. Its translation is CASSLLGASYNEQFF.

The J gene is TRBJ2-2, the V gene TRBV11-2; D ambiguous. CDR3 length: 14 residues. The V and J ends lost 3 bases and 3 bases respectively, with 8 bases between them. CDR1 SGHAT and CDR2 FQNNGV come from the germline V gene. The CDR3 region is CASSLGGYTGELFF. The CDR3 DNA is TGTGCCAGCAGCTTGGGCGGTTACACCGGGGAGCTGTTTTTT. Filled out from reference TRBV11-2 and TRBJ2-2, the complete variable domain reads EAGVAQSPRYKIIEKRQSVAFWCNPISGHATLYWYQQILGQGPKLLIQFQNNGVVDDSQLPKDRFSAERLKGVDSTLKIQPAKLEDSAVYLCASSLGGYTGELFFGEGSRLTVL.

The chain recombines TRBV27 with TRBJ1-6; D perhaps matches TRBD1 (5 bases). Germline CDR1 reads MNHEY; CDR2 reads SMNVEV (reference sequence). The length of the CDR3 is 15 residues. V dropped 3 bases and J dropped 10 bases, with 16 bases sitting between them. The CDR3 DNA reads as TGTGCCAGCAGTTTTAAGGGTTTATCAGGGTCACCCCTCCACTTT. This gives the protein CASSFKGLSGSPLHF.

V and J are TRBV29-1 and TRBJ2-7; D perhaps matches TRBD2 (6 bases). This CDR3 spans 14 amino acids. The V gene's germline CDR1 is SQVTM and CDR2 ANQGSEA. Deletions cut 4 bases from V and 4 bases from J, with 17 bases between. The CDR3 nucleotides read TGCAGCGTTGTCGGGCGGGGACGCCCGTACGAGCAGTACTTC. As protein: CSVVGRGRPYEQYF.

The chain uses TRBV7-6 and TRBJ2-7; TRBD1 agrees at 10 bases. V lost 5 bases and J lost 4; bases outside the gene matches: 5. The CDR3 consists of 14 residues. From germline, CDR1 is SGHVS and CDR2 FNYEAQ. The CDR3 DNA follows: TGTGCCAGCAGCCGAGGACAGGGGGGGTACGAGCAGTACTTC. This codes for CASSRGQGGYEQYF.

The chain is built from TRBV5-1 and TRBJ2-2, with D possibly TRBD2 on 6 matching bases. The CDR3 has 15 residues. From germline, CDR1 is SGHRS and CDR2 YFSETQ. Trimming took 4 bases from V and 4 from J, leaving 14 bases between them. CDR3 region: CASSTGLRLTGELFF. Here the CDR3 DNA reads TGCGCCAGCAGCACGGGACTCCGGCTCACCGGGGAGCTGTTTTTT.

The count of this clone is one. The gene calls are TRBV30 and TRBJ1-5; 7 nucleotides agree with TRBD1. The germline V gene has CDR1 GTSNPN and CDR2 SVGIG (reference sequence). The length of the CDR3 is 14 residues. The junction had 2 bases not matched to a gene; V was cut back by 1 base and J by 2 bases. The chain's CDR3 is CAWSAGQGNQPQHF. The CDR3 DNA is TGTGCCTGGAGTGCCGGACAGGGCAATCAGCCCCAGCATTTT.

The V and J genes are TRBV9 and TRBJ1-3, with unresolved D. The CDR3 is made up of 14 amino acids. Germline CDR1 SGDLS, CDR2 YYNGEE. Trimming cost V 5 bases and J 0 bases, with 9 bases left between them. CDR3 coding DNA: TGTGCCAGCAGGGAGACTCTCTCTGGAAACACCATATATTTT. Translating gives CASRETLSGNTIYF.

This chain joins TRBV29-1 and TRBJ1-1; possibly TRBD1 for D (6 bases). This CDR3 spans 13 amino acids. Trimming took 4 bases from V and 2 from J, leaving 11 bases between them. CDR1 is SQVTM, CDR2 ANQGSEA, per germline. This CDR3 reads CSVAGGLNTEAFF. CDR3 coding DNA: TGCAGCGTTGCGGGGGGGCTTAACACTGAAGCTTTCTTT.

This clone appeared a few times. The genes are TRBV6-5 and TRBJ1-2; 10 bases map to TRBD1. CDR3 size: 14 residues. J was trimmed by 5 bases and V by 5 bases; bases with no gene match: 5. Germline V gives CDR1 MNHEY, CDR2 SVGAGI. The CDR3 DNA is TGTGCCAGCAGTAGACAGGGGGCGTCTTATGGCTACACCTTC. This sequence encodes CASSRQGASYGYTF.

The V call is TRBV19, the J call TRBJ2-7; perhaps TRBD1 as D (8 bases). The CDR3 extends over 16 amino acids. The V gene's germline CDR1 is LNHDA and CDR2 SQIVND (reference sequence). V lost 3 bases and J lost 7, with 22 bases in between. The CDR3 nucleotides read TGTGCCAGTAGTATCGGGGGGACAGGTAGGTTAGAAGAGCAGTACTTC. Amino acid sequence: CASSIGGTGRLEEQYF. Variable domain in full (rest from reference TRBV19 and TRBJ2-7): DGGITQSPKYLFRKEGQNVTLSCEQNLNHDAMYWYRQDPGQGLRLIYYSQIVNDFQKGDIAEGYSVSREKKESFPLTVTSAQKNPTAFYLCASSIGGTGRLEEQYFGPGTRLTVT.

The chain joins TRBV7-3 to TRBJ2-3; D remains ambiguous. Trimming shortened V by 4 bases and J by 4 bases, and 12 bases separated the two germline ends. The CDR3 is made up of 14 amino acids. Germline-derived CDR1 and CDR2 are SGHTA and FQGTGA. The CDR3 protein is CASSSALSPDTQYF. CDR3 nucleotides: TGTGCCAGCAGCTCCGCCCTTTCACCAGATACGCAGTATTTT.

In this sample, this clone turned up a few times. Here the CDR3 reads CASSPGTHNQPQHF. In DNA form, the CDR3 reads TGTGCCAGCAGCCCTGGGACACACAATCAGCCCCAGCATTTT. This chain connects TRBV21-1 to TRBJ1-5; the tabulated D call, TRBD1, remains unverified against the DNA. TRBV21-1 is recorded as a pseudogene. The CDR3 length is 14 residues.

The chain employs TRBV11-2 and TRBJ2-7, with unresolved D. Germline-derived CDR1 and CDR2 are SGHAT and FQNNGV. The CDR3 is 14 amino acids. The V gene lost 0 bases and the J gene lost 2 bases, with 8 bases spanning the gap. The CDR3 is CASSLESGAYEQYF. In DNA form, the CDR3 reads TGTGCCAGCAGCTTAGAATCAGGCGCCTACGAGCAGTACTTC.

In its sample, this clone was seen once. This rearrangement joins TRBV7-9 to TRBJ2-6, with 9 bases aligning to TRBD1. The CDR3 is 19 amino acids. Germline assignment: CDR1 SEHNR and CDR2 FQNEAQ (reference sequence). V was clipped by 6 bases and J by 1 base; unmatched bases: 13. As DNA, the CDR3 is TGTGCCAGCAGTCCAAGGACAGGGGCAAGGCCTTCTGGGGCCAACGTCCTGACTTTC. Protein sequence: CASSPRTGARPSGANVLTF.

The J gene is TRBJ2-5, the V gene TRBV7-3, with D perhaps being TRBD1 or TRBD2 (6 bases each). Germline V CDR1 and CDR2: SGHTA, FQGTGA. This CDR3 region has 15 residues. The V end lost 2 bases, the J end lost 0 bases, and 10 bases lay between the germline ends. CDR3 DNA sequence: TGTGCCAGCAGCTTAGGGGGGCGGAACCAAGAGACCCAGTACTTC. This translates into CASSLGGRNQETQYF.

The chain combines TRBV30 with TRBJ1-2; D is undetermined. The CDR3 length is 14 residues. The V gene lost 2 bases and the J gene lost 3 bases, with 13 bases spanning the gap. Germline CDR1 and CDR2: GTSNPN and SVGIG (reference sequence). CDR3 residues: CAWSRGGRYYGYTF. The CDR3 coding sequence is TGTGCCTGGAGTCGCGGTGGCAGGTACTATGGCTACACCTTC.

The chain has TRBV6-1 and TRBJ2-7; D may be TRBD1 (6 bases). The V end lost 10 bases, the J end lost 2 bases, and 15 bases lay between the germline ends. The length of the CDR3 is 13 residues. CDR1 MNHNS and CDR2 SASEGT come from the germline V gene. CDR3 DNA: TGTGCCATTCGATCAGGGGAAGCCTACGAGCAGTACTTC. It codes for CAIRSGEAYEQYF.

V gene TRBV30 combines with J gene TRBJ2-3; the D gene is possibly TRBD2 (5 bases). The CDR3 covers 12 residues. The germline V gene has CDR1 GTSNPN and CDR2 SVGIG (reference sequence). V dropped 4 bases and J dropped 10 bases, with 15 bases sitting between them. The CDR3 nucleotides are TGTGCCTGGATTGGCGGTGCCGGGGCGCAGTATTTT. Protein: CAWIGGAGAQYF.

The J gene is TRBJ2-3, the V gene TRBV7-9, with D possibly matching TRBD1 (5 bases). Germline V gene data show CDR1 as SEHNR and CDR2 as FQNEAQ (reference sequence). CDR3 length: 13 residues. V dropped 9 bases and J dropped 0 bases, with 10 bases sitting between them. In DNA form, the CDR3 reads TGTGCCAGTAGAGACAGTAGCACAGATACGCAGTATTTT. Translation gives CASRDSSTDTQYF.

The chain joins TRBV30 to TRBJ1-6; D call uncertain. The CDR3 consists of 13 residues. Between the trimmed V and J ends, which lost 4 bases and 7 bases, there was a span of 11 bases. Germline CDR1 and CDR2: GTSNPN and SVGIG (reference sequence). The DNA of the CDR3 is TGTGCCTGGACGTCCCAGGCGAATTCACCCCTCCACTTT. This codes for CAWTSQANSPLHF.